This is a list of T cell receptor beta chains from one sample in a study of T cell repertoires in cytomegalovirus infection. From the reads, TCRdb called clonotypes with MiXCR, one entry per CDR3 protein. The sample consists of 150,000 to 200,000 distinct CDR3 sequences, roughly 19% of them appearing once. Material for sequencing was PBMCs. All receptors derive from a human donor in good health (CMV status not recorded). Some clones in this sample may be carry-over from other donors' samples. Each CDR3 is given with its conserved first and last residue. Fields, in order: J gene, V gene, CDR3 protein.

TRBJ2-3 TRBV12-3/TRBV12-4 CASRPSSGEDTQYF
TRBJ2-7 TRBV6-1 CASSPMGQGGNYEQYF
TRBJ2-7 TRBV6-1 CASSPISGTGYYEQYF
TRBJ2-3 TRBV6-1 CASSWTVRADTQYF
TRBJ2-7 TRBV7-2 CASSLTRVSYEQYF
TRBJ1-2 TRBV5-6 CASSLASGAGGYTF
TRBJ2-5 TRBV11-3 CASSSSLRETQYF
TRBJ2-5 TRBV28 CASSSRWETQYF
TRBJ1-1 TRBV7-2 CASSPRTGTEAFF
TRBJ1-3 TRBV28 CASSRYRGLAGNTIYF
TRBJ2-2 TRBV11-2 CASRSGTLNTGELFF
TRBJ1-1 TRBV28 CATIPRGQGIVNTEAFF
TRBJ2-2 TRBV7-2 CASSVDPPGELFF
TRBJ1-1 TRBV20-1 CSARAQAGTTEAFF
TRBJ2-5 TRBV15 CATTRTGYETQYF
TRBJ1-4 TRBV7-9 CASSSRGSPTNEKLFF
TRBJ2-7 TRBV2 CARGGGGTAYEQYF
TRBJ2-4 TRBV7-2 CASRAELTKNIQYF
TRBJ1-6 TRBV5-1 CASSPTEYNSPLHF
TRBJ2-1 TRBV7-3 CASSQGPSGRGNEQFF
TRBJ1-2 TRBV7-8 CASSQGLSGTGGNYGYTF
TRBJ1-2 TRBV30 CAWRNRGLHGYTF
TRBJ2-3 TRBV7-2 CASSLAGLAGATDTQYF
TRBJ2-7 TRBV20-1 CSAARGLAGNYEQYF
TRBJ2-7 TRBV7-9 CASSLAYRDHEQYF
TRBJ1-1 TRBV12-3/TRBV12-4 CASSLGKWNTEAFF
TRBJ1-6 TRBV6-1 CATGGRVNSPLHF
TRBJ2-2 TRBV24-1 CATSVSGTGELFF
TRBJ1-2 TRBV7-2 CASSFWGQGRANYGYTF
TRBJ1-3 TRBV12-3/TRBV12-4 CASSFLGGNTIYF
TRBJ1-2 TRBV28 CASSSHGDSLGHGYTF
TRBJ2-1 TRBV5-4 CASSVGGGQYNEQFF
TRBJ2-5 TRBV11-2 CASSTGVRETQYF
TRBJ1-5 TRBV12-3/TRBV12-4 CASSLALLAGTNQPQHF
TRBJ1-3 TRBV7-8 CASRPTGAGNTIYF
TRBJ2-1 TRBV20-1 CSATRTGRSYNEQFF
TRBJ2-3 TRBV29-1 CSVTSGSWSDTQYF
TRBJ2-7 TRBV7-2 CASGKTGPYEQYF
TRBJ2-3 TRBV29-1 CSVEWGYTDTQYF
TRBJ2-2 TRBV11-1 CASSSAGANTGELFF
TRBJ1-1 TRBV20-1 CSARAGQNTEAFF
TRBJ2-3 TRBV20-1 CSARDSRASTDTQYF
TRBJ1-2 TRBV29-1 CSVYGGRNYGYTF
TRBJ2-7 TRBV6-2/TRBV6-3 CASSLSGSKRNEQYF
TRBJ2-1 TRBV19 CASSKASGTYNEQFF
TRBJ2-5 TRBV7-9 CASSPSVRGVGETQYF
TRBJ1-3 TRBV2 CASSGQLPYSGNTIYF
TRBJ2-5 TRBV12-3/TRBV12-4 CASSSAGNWETQYF
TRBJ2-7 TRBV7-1 CASSWAYEQYF
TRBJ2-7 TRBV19 CASSMKGFNNEQYF
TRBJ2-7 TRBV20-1 CSAEKSGRSYEQYF
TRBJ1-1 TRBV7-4 CASGMWGETEAFF
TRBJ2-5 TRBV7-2 CASSPGLGGKTQYF
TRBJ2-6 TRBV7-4 CASSPDRGSFSGANVLTF
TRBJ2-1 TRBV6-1 CASSETRKGYEQFF
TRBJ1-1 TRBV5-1 CASSEDIGTEAFF
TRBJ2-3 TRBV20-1 CSASRSAARGYTDTQYF